This passage covers 21 T cell receptor beta chains from one sample sequenced in a study of blood T cell repertoires in COVID-19. Sequenced by immunoSEQ multiplex PCR; TCRdb stores in-frame clones only, minus some. The repertoire holds approximately 210,000 clones, with roughly nine tenths as singletons. The sequenced material came from peripheral blood. The origin of the receptors is a middle-aged man with acute or convalescent COVID-19.

This chain connects TRBV19 to TRBJ2-1; D might be TRBD1 (6 bases). The CDR3 is made up of 15 amino acids. Germline lookup yields CDR1 LNHDA and CDR2 SQIVND (reference sequence). The V end lost 7 bases, the J end lost 3 bases, and 16 bases lay between the germline ends. The CDR3 protein is CASMRARGFYNEQFF. Written as DNA, the CDR3 is TGTGCCAGTATGCGGGCGAGGGGGTTCTACAATGAGCAGTTCTTC.

The gene calls are TRBV19 and TRBJ1-1; 11 positions agree with TRBD1. J lost 4 bases, V lost 6 bases, and 13 bases had no gene match. The CDR3 is 17 amino acids. Per the germline V gene, CDR1 is LNHDA and CDR2 is SQIVND (reference sequence). CDR3 DNA sequence: TGTGCCAGTAGGACCCCTCGGACAGGGGGCGTAGGCACTGAAGCTTTCTTT. Amino acids: CASRTPRTGGVGTEAFF.

The chain uses TRBV5-1 and TRBJ2-2, with 12 bases that match TRBD2. The J segment lost 5 bases and the V segment lost 4 bases, leaving 6 bases of the junction unmatched. CDR1 SGHRS and CDR2 YFSETQ come from the germline V gene. This CDR3 comprises 16 residues. CDR3 sequence reads: CASSPLAGGLTGELFF. CDR3 DNA sequence: TGCGCCAGCAGCCCTCTAGCGGGGGGGCTGACCGGGGAGCTGTTTTTT.

The J gene is TRBJ2-7, the V gene TRBV11-2; 9 nucleotides agree with TRBD2. The CDR3 covers 12 residues. J lost 11 bases, V lost 5 bases, and 7 bases had no gene match. Germline lookup yields CDR1 SGHAT and CDR2 FQNNGV. The CDR3 DNA reads TGTGCCAGCAGCCCGGCGGGGGGGTCCGAGTACTTC. It is translated as CASSPAGGSEYF.

The rearrangement joins TRBV11-2 to TRBJ1-5; D may be TRBD1 (5 bases). Looked up from germline, CDR1 is SGHAT and CDR2 is FQNNGV. The CDR3 has 15 residues. Trimming took off 1 base at V and 4 bases at J, with 11 bases between the two ends. In DNA form, the CDR3 reads TGTGCCAGCAGCTTAGGGGGGGTAACGAATCAGCCCCAGCATTTT. It yields the protein CASSLGGVTNQPQHF.

The chain is built from TRBV10-3 and TRBJ2-6, with 8 bases that match TRBD1. From germline, CDR1 is ENHRY and CDR2 SYGVKD. CDR3 length: 19 residues. The V and J ends lost 3 bases and 2 bases, in that order; junction bases with no gene match: 12. CDR3 sequence (DNA): TGTGCCATCAGTGACATTACCGGGACAGGTTCTACTGGGGCCAACGTCCTGACTTTC. It codes for CAISDITGTGSTGANVLTF.

A word on this clone: At the DNA level, this CDR3 is encoded by other sequences in the same sample as well. The chain carries TRBV28 and TRBJ2-4, with D unresolved. V lost 2 bases to trimming and J lost 1 base, with 6 bases between them. CDR1 is MDHEN and CDR2 is SYDVKM in the germline V gene. The CDR3 is 14 amino acids. The CDR3 loop reads CASSLRQAKNIQYF. CDR3 in DNA: TGTGCCAGCAGTTTACGTCAGGCCAAAAACATTCAGTACTTC.

The table lists this clone with a count of one. The V gene is TRBV5-6, the J gene TRBJ1-6, with D unresolved. The CDR3 has 14 amino acids. Germline CDR1 reads SGHDT; CDR2 reads YYEEEE. Trimming stripped 3 bases from V and 4 bases from J, with 8 bases between. CDR3 DNA: TGTGCCAGCAGCTCAGATAATTATAATTCACCCCTCCACTTT. This gives the protein CASSSDNYNSPLHF.

This sequence joins TRBV4-3 and TRBJ2-1, with D possibly TRBD2 on 6 matching bases. The CDR3 extends over 15 amino acids. Germline CDR1 is LGHNA and CDR2 is YSLEER. V was clipped by 0 bases and J by 5 bases, with 11 bases between them. CDR3 protein: CASSQEGWGDNEQFF. The CDR3 DNA follows: TGCGCCAGCAGCCAAGAAGGGTGGGGGGACAATGAGCAGTTCTTC.

The V call is TRBV7-2, the J call TRBJ1-4, with D perhaps TRBD1 (6 bases). The V end lost 2 bases, the J end lost 13 bases, and 14 bases lay between the germline ends. The CDR3 sequence is 13 residues long. Per germline, CDR1 SGHTA and CDR2 FQGNSA. CDR3 bases: TGTGCCAGCAGCTTAAGGCCGAAAGGGGGACTGTTTTTT. It codes for CASSLRPKGGLFF.

The chain combines TRBV7-9 with TRBJ1-4, with D perhaps matching TRBD1 (5 bases). The CDR3 is 14 residues long. V was trimmed by 5 bases and J by 1 base, leaving 8 bases between them. Per germline, CDR1 SEHNR and CDR2 FQNEAQ (reference sequence). CDR3 region: CASSRGGTNEKLFF. The CDR3 DNA is TGTGCCAGCAGCAGGGGAGGAACTAATGAAAAACTGTTTTTT.

The chain uses TRBV2 and TRBJ2-7, with D perhaps TRBD1 (6 bases). V lost 7 bases and J 3 bases, leaving 7 bases between the germline ends. Per the germline V gene, CDR1 is SNHLY and CDR2 is FYNNEI. The CDR3 length is 11 residues. The chain's CDR3 is CASTRGYEQYF. In DNA, the CDR3 is TGTGCCAGCACCAGGGGCTACGAGCAGTACTTC. Variable domain in full (rest from reference TRBV2 and TRBJ2-7): EPEVTQTPSHQVTQMGQEVILRCVPISNHLYFYWYRQILGQKVEFLVSFYNNEISEKSEIFDDQFSVERPDGSNFTLKIRSTKLEDSAMYFCASTRGYEQYFGPGTRLTVT.

The chain has TRBV6-5 and TRBJ1-6, with D uncertain. V gave up 3 bases and J gave up 5 bases, with 8 bases separating them. This CDR3 spans 14 amino acids. CDR1 and CDR2 (germline): MNHEY, SVGAGI. The CDR3 nucleotides are TGTGCCAGCAGTTATTACAGCAATAATTCACCCCTCCACTTT. It is translated as CASSYYSNNSPLHF.

V gene TRBV27 combines with J gene TRBJ1-1; 8 bases fit TRBD1. Per germline, CDR1 MNHEY and CDR2 SMNVEV (reference sequence). V shed 7 bases, J shed 2 bases, and the junction held 9 bases outside the gene matches. CDR3 length equals 15 residues. CDR3 DNA: TGTGCCAGCAAAAGTGGGGACAGGTCCAACACTGAAGCTTTCTTT. It is translated as CASKSGDRSNTEAFF.

The CDR3 here is CASKVASSYEQYF. Here the CDR3 DNA reads TGTGCCAGCAAAGTGGCCAGCTCCTACGAGCAGTACTTC. The chain uses TRBV12-3 or TRBV12-4 and TRBJ2-7; D ambiguous. There are 13 residues in the CDR3. V shed 7 bases and J shed 0 bases, with 10 bases lying between them.

The V call is TRBV6-5, the J call TRBJ2-5; D gene ambiguous. V was trimmed by 6 bases and J by 0 bases, leaving 8 bases between them. This CDR3 is built from 13 residues. The germline V gene has CDR1 MNHEY and CDR2 SVGAGI. Here the CDR3 reads CASSLGHQETQYF. CDR3 in DNA: TGTGCCAGCAGCCTGGGCCACCAAGAGACCCAGTACTTC.

This clone was detected once. The genes are TRBV7-2 and TRBJ2-7; D is ambiguous. The CDR3 extends over 13 amino acids. The V gene's germline CDR1 is SGHTA and CDR2 FQGNSA. V was shortened by 3 bases and J by 4 bases, with 10 bases between the two germline ends. The CDR3 here is CASSLAGWYEQYF. CDR3 coding DNA: TGTGCCAGCAGCTTGGCCGGGTGGTACGAGCAGTACTTC.

The chain carries TRBV25-1 and TRBJ2-5; 9 nucleotides match TRBD1. From germline, CDR1 is MGHDK and CDR2 SYGVNS. The CDR3 loop spans 15 amino acids. V lost 3 bases to trimming and J lost 5 bases; unmatched junction nucleotides: 7. The CDR3 sequence: CASSDPGTGYETQYF. The CDR3 DNA is TGTGCCAGCAGTGACCCCGGGACAGGGTATGAGACCCAGTACTTC. Variable domain in full (rest from reference TRBV25-1 and TRBJ2-5): EADIYQTPRYLVIGTGKKITLECSQTMGHDKMYWYQQDPGMELHLIHYSYGVNSTEKGDLSSESTVSRIRTEHFPLTLESARPSHTSQYLCASSDPGTGYETQYFGPGTRLLVL.

The rearrangement joins TRBV7-8 to TRBJ2-7; 7 bases match TRBD1. After removal of 7 bases from V and 4 bases from J, the junction contained 10 bases not matched to a gene. The length of the CDR3 is 14 residues. Germline CDR1 is SGHVS and CDR2 is FQNEAQ. The CDR3 is CASTGGQAFYEQYF. The CDR3 DNA reads TGTGCCAGCACCGGCGGACAGGCCTTTTACGAGCAGTACTTC.

This chain connects TRBV24-1 to TRBJ2-6; 9 nucleotides agree with TRBD1. With V trimmed by 7 bases and J by 2 bases, 8 bases remained unmatched. CDR1 is KGHDR and CDR2 is SFDVKD in the germline V gene. The CDR3 contains 17 residues. CDR3 nucleotides: TGTGCCACCAGCTTGACAGGGGGGTCGGCTGGGGCCAACGTCCTGACTTTC. Protein product: CATSLTGGSAGANVLTF.

The chain has TRBV5-4 and TRBJ2-7; 8 bases fit TRBD1. The V segment lost 4 bases and the J segment 3 bases; nucleotides outside the gene matches: 9. CDR1 is SGHNT, CDR2 YYREEE, per germline (reference sequence). This CDR3 region has 15 residues. The CDR3: CASSPVAGGFYEQYF. CDR3 nucleotides: TGTGCCAGCAGCCCCGTGGCAGGGGGCTTCTACGAGCAGTACTTC.